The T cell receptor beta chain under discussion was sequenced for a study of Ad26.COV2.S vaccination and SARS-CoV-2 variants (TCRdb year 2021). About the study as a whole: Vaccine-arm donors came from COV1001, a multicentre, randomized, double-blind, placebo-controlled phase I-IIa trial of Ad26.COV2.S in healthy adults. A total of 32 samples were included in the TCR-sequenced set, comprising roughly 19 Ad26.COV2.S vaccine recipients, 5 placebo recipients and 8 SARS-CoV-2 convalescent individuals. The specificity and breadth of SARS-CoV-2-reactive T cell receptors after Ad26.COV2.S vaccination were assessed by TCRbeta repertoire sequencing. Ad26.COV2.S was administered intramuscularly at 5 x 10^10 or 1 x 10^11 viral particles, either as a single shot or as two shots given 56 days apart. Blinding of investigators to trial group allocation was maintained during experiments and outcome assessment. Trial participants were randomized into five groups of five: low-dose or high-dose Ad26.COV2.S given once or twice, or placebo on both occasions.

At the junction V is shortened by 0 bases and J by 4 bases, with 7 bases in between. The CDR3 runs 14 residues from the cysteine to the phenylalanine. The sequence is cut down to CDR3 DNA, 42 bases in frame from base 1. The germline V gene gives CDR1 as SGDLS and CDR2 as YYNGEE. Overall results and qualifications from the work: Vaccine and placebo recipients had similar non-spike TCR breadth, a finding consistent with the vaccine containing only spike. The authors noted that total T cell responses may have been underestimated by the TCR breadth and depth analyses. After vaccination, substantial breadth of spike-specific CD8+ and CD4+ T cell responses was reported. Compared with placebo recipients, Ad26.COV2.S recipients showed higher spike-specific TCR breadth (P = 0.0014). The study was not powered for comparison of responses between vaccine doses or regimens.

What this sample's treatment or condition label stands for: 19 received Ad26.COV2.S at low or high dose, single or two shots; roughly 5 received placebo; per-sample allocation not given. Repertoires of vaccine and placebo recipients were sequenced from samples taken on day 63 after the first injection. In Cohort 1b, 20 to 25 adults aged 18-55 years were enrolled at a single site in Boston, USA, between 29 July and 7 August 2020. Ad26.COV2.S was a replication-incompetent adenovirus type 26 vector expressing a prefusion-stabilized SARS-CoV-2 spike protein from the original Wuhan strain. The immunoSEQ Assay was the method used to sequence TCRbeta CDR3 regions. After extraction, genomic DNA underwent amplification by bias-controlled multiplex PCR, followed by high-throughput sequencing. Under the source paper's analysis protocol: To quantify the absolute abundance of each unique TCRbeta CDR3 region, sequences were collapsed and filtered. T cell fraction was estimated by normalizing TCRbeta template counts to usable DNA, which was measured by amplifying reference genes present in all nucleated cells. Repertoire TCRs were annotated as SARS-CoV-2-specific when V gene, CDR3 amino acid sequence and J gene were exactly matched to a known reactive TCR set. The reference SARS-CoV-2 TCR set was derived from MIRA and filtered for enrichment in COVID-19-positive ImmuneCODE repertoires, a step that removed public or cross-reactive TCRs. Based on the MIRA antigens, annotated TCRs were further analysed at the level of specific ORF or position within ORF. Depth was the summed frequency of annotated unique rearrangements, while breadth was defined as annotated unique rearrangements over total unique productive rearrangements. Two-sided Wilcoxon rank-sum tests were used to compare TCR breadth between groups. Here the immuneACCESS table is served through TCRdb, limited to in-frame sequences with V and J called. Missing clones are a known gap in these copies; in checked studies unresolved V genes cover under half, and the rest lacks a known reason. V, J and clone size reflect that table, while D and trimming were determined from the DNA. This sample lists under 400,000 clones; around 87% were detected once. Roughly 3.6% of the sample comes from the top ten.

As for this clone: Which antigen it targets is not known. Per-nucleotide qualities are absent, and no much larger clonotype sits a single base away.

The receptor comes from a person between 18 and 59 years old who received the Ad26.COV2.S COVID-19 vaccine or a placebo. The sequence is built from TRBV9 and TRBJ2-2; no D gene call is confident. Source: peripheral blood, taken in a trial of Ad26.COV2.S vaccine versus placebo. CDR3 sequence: CASSVGGITGELFF. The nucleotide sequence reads TGTGCCAGCAGCGTAGGTGGGATCACCGGGGAGCTGTTTTTT.